A single sample is the source of the 20 T cell receptor beta chains below, sequenced in a study of cytomegalovirus exposure and HLA in healthy donors. Both 60 Vbeta primers and 13 Jbeta primers went into the PCR. Clones were sequenced by immunoSEQ multiplex PCR, and TCRdb holds only the in-frame ones, with some missing. The sample lists fewer than 130,000 clones; over 60% were seen once. Sequenced material: PBMCs. All receptors derive from a woman aged 55-75 years in good health and CMV-seropositive.

The rearrangement joins TRBV13 to TRBJ2-3, with D possibly matching TRBD2 (6 bases). CDR3 length equals 16 residues. V lost 5 bases and J lost 4, with 19 bases in between. CDR1 and CDR2 (germline): PRHDT, FYEKMQ (reference sequence). As DNA, the CDR3 is TGTGCCAGCAGCCTCGTGGTGGGGGGTGCATCAGATACGCAGTATTTT. Translated: CASSLVVGGASDTQYF.

The chain joins TRBV6-5 to TRBJ1-2; the D gene is possibly TRBD1 (5 bases). The V and J ends lost 10 bases and 2 bases respectively, with 14 bases between them. The CDR3 covers 13 residues. The germline gives CDR1 MNHEY, CDR2 SVGAGI. This CDR3 is CATTQGRNYGYTF. The CDR3 DNA is TGTGCCACCACCCAGGGAAGGAACTATGGCTACACCTTC.

The chain has TRBV10-3 and TRBJ2-4, with a tentative D call TRBD1 (6 bases). CDR3 length: 15 residues. With 0 bases removed from V and 10 bases from J, the gap between germline ends came to 16 bases. The V gene's germline CDR1 is ENHRY and CDR2 SYGVKD. The CDR3 DNA reads as TGTGCCATCAGTGAGTCGAGATCGGACAGCTCGATTCAGTACTTC. The encoded protein is CAISESRSDSSIQYF.

The V and J genes are TRBV10-2 and TRBJ1-2; maybe TRBD1 (5 bases). V was pared by 4 bases and J by 6 bases, with 12 bases between. Germline V CDR1 and CDR2: WSHSY, SAAADI. This CDR3 is built from 13 residues. Here the CDR3 reads CASSVQAFNGYTF. The CDR3 coding sequence is TGCGCCAGCAGTGTACAGGCGTTTAATGGCTACACCTTC.

This rearrangement joins TRBV19 to TRBJ2-3, with 9 nucleotides matching TRBD2. This CDR3 has 16 amino acids. V gave up 4 bases and J gave up 3 bases; unmatched junction bases: 8. Germline V gene data show CDR1 as LNHDA and CDR2 as SQIVND (reference sequence). The CDR3 reads CASSTLPSGMTDTQYF. CDR3 DNA: TGTGCCAGTAGTACCCTCCCTAGCGGGATGACAGATACGCAGTATTTT.

V gene TRBV7-6 combines with J gene TRBJ2-1; 7 bases map to TRBD2. The J segment lost 10 bases and the V segment lost 5 bases, leaving 14 bases of the junction unmatched. The CDR3 contains 15 residues. Germline V CDR1 and CDR2: SGHVS, FNYEAQ. The CDR3 DNA reads TGTGCCAGCAGCGTCGGACCTTTAGCGGGCCTAGAGCAGTTCTTC. It specifies CASSVGPLAGLEQFF.

This clone was observed a handful of times. The chain couples TRBV7-2 to TRBJ2-6, with 8 nucleotides matching TRBD1. There are 17 residues in the CDR3. V gave up 4 bases and J gave up 5 bases; unmatched junction bases: 10. The V gene's germline CDR1 is SGHTA and CDR2 FQGNSA. The CDR3 loop reads CASSSRDRSLRANVLTF. In DNA form, the CDR3 reads TGTGCCAGCAGCTCCCGGGACAGGTCTTTAAGGGCCAACGTCCTGACTTTC. Variable domain in full (rest from reference TRBV7-2 and TRBJ2-6): GAGVSQSPSNKVTEKGKDVELRCDPISGHTALYWYRQSLGQGLEFLIYFQGNSAPDKSGLPSDRFSAERTGGSVSTLTIQRTQQEDSAVYLCASSSRDRSLRANVLTFGAGSRLTVL.

Worth noting for this clone: One junction end does not reproduce the germline sequence, and a read error may be involved. The chain combines TRBV7-7 with TRBJ2-5, with TRBD1 as a possible D gene (6 bases). The germline CDR1 and CDR2 sequences are SSHAT and FNYEAQ (reference sequence). The CDR3 runs to 14 residues. DNA for the CDR3: TGTGCTAGCAGCTCCGGGACATTACAAGAGACCCAGTACTTC. As protein: CASSSGTLQETQYF.

J is TRBJ1-2 and V is TRBV28; perhaps TRBD1 as D (5 bases). With 4 bases removed from V and 2 bases from J, the gap between germline ends came to 14 bases. The CDR3 consists of 15 residues. CDR1 is MDHEN, CDR2 SYDVKM, per germline. CDR3 coding DNA: TGTGCCAGCAGTTGGAATGCGGGGCCGAACTATGGCTACACCTTC. Translated: CASSWNAGPNYGYTF.

On this clone itself: The junction shows a germline mismatch at one end, possibly a read error. CDR3 nucleotides: TGTGCCAGCTCACCTGCAGAAGCCACAGATACGCGGTATTTT. Encoded protein: CASSPAEATDTRYF. This chain connects TRBV18 to TRBJ2-3; D gene unclear. The CDR3 has 14 amino acids. Germline V gene lookup returns CDR1 KGHSH and CDR2 LQKENI.

This clone was recorded a few times. J is TRBJ2-7 and V is TRBV19, with 8 nucleotides matching TRBD2. V lost 8 bases, J lost 1 base, and 7 bases stayed unmatched. The CDR3 consists of 14 residues. Germline V gene lookup returns CDR1 LNHDA and CDR2 SQIVND (reference sequence). CDR3 nucleotides: TGTGCCAGTGGGTCGGGACTAGTTTCCTACGAGCAGTACTTC. This translates into CASGSGLVSYEQYF.

This chain connects TRBV19 to TRBJ2-7; no clear D gene. Germline CDR1 is LNHDA and CDR2 is SQIVND (reference sequence). V was shortened by 5 bases and J by 4 bases, with 9 bases between the two germline ends. The CDR3 spans 12 residues. Here the CDR3 reads CASSDDGYEQYF. Written as DNA, the CDR3 is TGTGCCAGTAGTGACGACGGGTACGAGCAGTACTTC.

In this sample, this clone turned up a few times. This rearrangement joins TRBV18 to TRBJ2-1; 10 nucleotides align to TRBD1. Per the germline V gene, CDR1 is KGHSH and CDR2 is LQKENI. V shed 2 bases and J 5 bases; nucleotides not matched to a gene: 6. The CDR3 consists of 16 residues. The CDR3 DNA sequence: TGTGCCAGCTCACCAACGCTAGGGACAGGGGACAATGAGCAGTTCTTC. Its protein is CASSPTLGTGDNEQFF.

V gene TRBV5-1 combines with J gene TRBJ2-7; TRBD1 agrees at 11 bases. The CDR3 is 14 amino acids. Germline assignment: CDR1 SGHRS and CDR2 YFSETQ. After removal of 3 bases from V and 2 bases from J, the junction contained 1 base not matched to a gene. The CDR3 region has the DNA TGCGCCAGCAGCTCGGGACAGGGGGCCTACGAGCAGTACTTC. It specifies CASSSGQGAYEQYF.

In DNA form, the CDR3 reads TGTGCCAGCAGCGGTGTTTACAATGAGCAGTTCTTC. This gives the protein CASSGVYNEQFF. The V call is TRBV27, the J call TRBJ2-1; no reliable D call. V shed 6 bases and J shed 4 bases, with 7 bases lying between them. CDR1 and CDR2 (germline): MNHEY, SMNVEV (reference sequence). The CDR3 has 12 residues.

V gene TRBV10-2 combines with J gene TRBJ2-7; the match to TRBD2 covers 7 bases. The germline gives CDR1 WSHSY, CDR2 SAAADI. The CDR3 is 15 residues long. J gave up 6 bases and V 10 bases, and 18 bases lay outside the gene matches. The CDR3 reads CATRRTLRGVSEQYF. CDR3 sequence (DNA): TGCGCCACCCGTCGAACCTTACGGGGGGTCTCCGAGCAGTACTTC.

This chain connects TRBV5-1 to TRBJ1-4; the D is unclear. The V and J ends lost 5 bases and 7 bases respectively, with 12 bases between them. CDR3 length: 13 amino acids. Per the germline V gene, CDR1 is SGHRS and CDR2 is YFSETQ. The CDR3, as DNA: TGCGCCAGCAGAGATCTGGGAGGTGAAAAACTGTTTTTT. Its protein is CASRDLGGEKLFF.

V is TRBV27 and J is TRBJ2-7; TRBD1 aligns across 7 bases. The CDR3 spans 14 residues. Germline lookup yields CDR1 MNHEY and CDR2 SMNVEV (reference sequence). The junction had 7 bases not matched to a gene; V was cut back by 6 bases and J by 2 bases. In DNA, the CDR3 is TGTGCCAGCAGACCCGGGGACAGAGCCTACGAGCAGTACTTC. Translated: CASRPGDRAYEQYF.

This clone occurred a few times. This chain uses TRBV6-5 with TRBJ2-3; D remains ambiguous. The CDR3 has 14 amino acids. Germline values: CDR1 MNHEY, CDR2 SVGAGI. Trimming shortened V by 0 bases and J by 0 bases, and 4 bases separated the two germline ends. CDR3 loop: CASSYSTSTDTQYF. The CDR3 DNA follows: TGTGCCAGCAGTTACTCGACTAGCACAGATACGCAGTATTTT.

Regarding this clone: One junction end does not reproduce the germline sequence, and a read error may be involved. Written as DNA, the CDR3 is TGTGCCAGCAGCCAAGCCAGACTAGCGGGACCACACCTCTTC. This encodes CASSQARLAGPHLF. The chain joins TRBV4-2 to TRBJ2-7, with 11 bases that match TRBD2. Per the germline V gene, CDR1 is LGHNA and CDR2 is YNFKEQ. The CDR3 runs to 14 residues.